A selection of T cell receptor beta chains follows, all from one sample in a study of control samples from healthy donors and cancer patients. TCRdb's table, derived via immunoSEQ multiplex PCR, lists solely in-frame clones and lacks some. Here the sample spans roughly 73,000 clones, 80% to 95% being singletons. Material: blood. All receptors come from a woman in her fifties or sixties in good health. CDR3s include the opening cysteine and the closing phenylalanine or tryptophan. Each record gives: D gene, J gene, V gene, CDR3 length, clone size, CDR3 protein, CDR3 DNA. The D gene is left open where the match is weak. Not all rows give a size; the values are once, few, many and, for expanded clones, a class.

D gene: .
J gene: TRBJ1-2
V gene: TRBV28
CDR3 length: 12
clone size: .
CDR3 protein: CASSLGTYGYTF
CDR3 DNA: TGTGCCAGCAGTTTAGGGACCTATGGCTACACCTTC

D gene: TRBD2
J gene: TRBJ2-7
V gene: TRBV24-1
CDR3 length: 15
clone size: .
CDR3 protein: CATSASSGGTYEQYF
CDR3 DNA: TGTGCCACCAGTGCGTCTAGCGGAGGGACCTACGAGCAGTACTTC

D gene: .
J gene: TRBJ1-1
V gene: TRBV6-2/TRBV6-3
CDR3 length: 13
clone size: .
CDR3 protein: CASSYRDTGEAFF
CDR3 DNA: TGTGCCAGCAGTTACAGGGACACCGGCGAAGCTTTCTTT

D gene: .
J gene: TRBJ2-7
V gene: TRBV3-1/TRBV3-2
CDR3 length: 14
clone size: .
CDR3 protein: CASSPWGDSYEQYF
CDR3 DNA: TGTGCCAGCAGCCCCTGGGGAGACTCCTACGAGCAGTACTTC

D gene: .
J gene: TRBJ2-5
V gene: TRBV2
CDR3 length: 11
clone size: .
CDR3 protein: CASREGETQYF
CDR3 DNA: TGTGCCAGCAGGGAAGGGGAGACCCAGTACTTC

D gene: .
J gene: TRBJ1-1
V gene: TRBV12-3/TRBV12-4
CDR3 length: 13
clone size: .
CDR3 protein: CASSFDRNTEAFF
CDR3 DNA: TGTGCCAGCAGTTTTGACCGGAACACTGAAGCTTTCTTT

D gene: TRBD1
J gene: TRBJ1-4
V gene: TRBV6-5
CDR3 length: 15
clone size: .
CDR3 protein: CASSAGGRANEKLFF
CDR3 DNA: TGTGCCAGCAGCGCAGGGGGTAGGGCTAATGAAAAACTGTTTTTT

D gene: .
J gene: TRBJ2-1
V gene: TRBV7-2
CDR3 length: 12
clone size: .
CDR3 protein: CASSLDQGEQFF
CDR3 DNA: TGTGCCAGCAGCTTAGACCAGGGTGAGCAGTTCTTC

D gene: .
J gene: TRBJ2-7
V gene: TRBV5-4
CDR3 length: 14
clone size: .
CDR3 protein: CASSLDTGPYEQYF
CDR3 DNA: TGTGCCAGCAGCTTGGATACGGGGCCCTACGAGCAGTACTTC

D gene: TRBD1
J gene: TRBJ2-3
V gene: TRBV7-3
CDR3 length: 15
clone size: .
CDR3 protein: CASSPATGTTATQYF
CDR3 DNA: TGTGCCAGCAGCCCCGCGACAGGGACCACAGCTACGCAGTATTTT

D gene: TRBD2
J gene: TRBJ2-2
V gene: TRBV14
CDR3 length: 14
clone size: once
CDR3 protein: CASRQLAGSGELFF
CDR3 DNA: TGTGCCAGCAGGCAGCTAGCGGGCTCCGGGGAGCTGTTTTTT

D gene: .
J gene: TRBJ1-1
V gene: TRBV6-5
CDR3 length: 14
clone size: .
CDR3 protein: CASSYSTNMGTAFF
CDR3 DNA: TGTGCCAGCAGTTACTCGACTAACATGGGCACGGCTTTCTTT

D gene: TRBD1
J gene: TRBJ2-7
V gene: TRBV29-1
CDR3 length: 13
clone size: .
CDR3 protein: CSVVKDRGNEQYF
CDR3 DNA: TGCAGCGTTGTGAAGGACAGGGGGAACGAGCAGTACTTC

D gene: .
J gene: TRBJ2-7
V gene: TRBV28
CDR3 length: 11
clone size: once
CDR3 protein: CASSLRYEQYF
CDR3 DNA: TGTGCCAGCAGTCTACGCTACGAGCAGTACTTC

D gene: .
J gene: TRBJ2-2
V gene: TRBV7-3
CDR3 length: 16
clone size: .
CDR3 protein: CASSSQGHQNTGELFF
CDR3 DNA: TGTGCCAGCAGCTCCCAGGGACACCAGAACACCGGGGAGCTGTTTTTT

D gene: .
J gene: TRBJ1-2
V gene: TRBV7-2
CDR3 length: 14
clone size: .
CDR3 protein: CASESLPGRRGYTF
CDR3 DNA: TGTGCCAGCGAAAGTCTTCCCGGCCGGCGGGGCTACACCTTC

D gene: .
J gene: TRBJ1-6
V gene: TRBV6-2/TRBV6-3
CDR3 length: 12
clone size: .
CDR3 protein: CASSYRGAPLHF
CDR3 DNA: TGTGCCAGCAGTTACAGGGGAGCACCCCTCCACTTT

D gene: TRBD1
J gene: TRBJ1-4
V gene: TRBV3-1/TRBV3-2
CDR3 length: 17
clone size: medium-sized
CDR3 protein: CASSHPSSGGYNEKLFF
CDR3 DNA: TGTGCCAGCAGCCACCCCTCTTCAGGGGGTTATAATGAAAAACTGTTTTTT

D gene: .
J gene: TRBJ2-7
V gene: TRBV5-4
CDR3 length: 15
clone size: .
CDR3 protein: CASSHLAGTVHEQYF
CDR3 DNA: TGTGCCAGCAGCCACCTGGCGGGCACAGTCCACGAGCAGTACTTC

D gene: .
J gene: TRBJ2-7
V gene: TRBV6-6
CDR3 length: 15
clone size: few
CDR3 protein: CASSYSSGERGEQYF
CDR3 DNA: TGTGCCAGCAGTTACTCCTCAGGGGAGCGGGGTGAGCAGTACTTC

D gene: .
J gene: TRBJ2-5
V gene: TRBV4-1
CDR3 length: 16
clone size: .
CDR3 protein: CASSQGVSRNQETQYF
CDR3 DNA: TGCGCCAGCAGCCAAGGTGTATCCCGGAACCAAGAGACCCAGTACTTC

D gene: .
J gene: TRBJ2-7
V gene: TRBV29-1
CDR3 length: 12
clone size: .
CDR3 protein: CSAIFQGWEQYF
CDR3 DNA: TGCAGCGCCATCTTCCAGGGGTGGGAGCAGTACTTC

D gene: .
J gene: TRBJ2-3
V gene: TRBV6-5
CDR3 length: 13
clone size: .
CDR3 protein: CASRREGTDTQYF
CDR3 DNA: TGTGCCAGCAGGCGGGAAGGGACAGATACGCAGTATTTT

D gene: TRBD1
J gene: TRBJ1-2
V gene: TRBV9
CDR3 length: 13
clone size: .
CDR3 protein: CASSKDRAYGYTF
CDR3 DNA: TGTGCCAGCAGTAAGGACAGGGCATATGGCTACACCTTC